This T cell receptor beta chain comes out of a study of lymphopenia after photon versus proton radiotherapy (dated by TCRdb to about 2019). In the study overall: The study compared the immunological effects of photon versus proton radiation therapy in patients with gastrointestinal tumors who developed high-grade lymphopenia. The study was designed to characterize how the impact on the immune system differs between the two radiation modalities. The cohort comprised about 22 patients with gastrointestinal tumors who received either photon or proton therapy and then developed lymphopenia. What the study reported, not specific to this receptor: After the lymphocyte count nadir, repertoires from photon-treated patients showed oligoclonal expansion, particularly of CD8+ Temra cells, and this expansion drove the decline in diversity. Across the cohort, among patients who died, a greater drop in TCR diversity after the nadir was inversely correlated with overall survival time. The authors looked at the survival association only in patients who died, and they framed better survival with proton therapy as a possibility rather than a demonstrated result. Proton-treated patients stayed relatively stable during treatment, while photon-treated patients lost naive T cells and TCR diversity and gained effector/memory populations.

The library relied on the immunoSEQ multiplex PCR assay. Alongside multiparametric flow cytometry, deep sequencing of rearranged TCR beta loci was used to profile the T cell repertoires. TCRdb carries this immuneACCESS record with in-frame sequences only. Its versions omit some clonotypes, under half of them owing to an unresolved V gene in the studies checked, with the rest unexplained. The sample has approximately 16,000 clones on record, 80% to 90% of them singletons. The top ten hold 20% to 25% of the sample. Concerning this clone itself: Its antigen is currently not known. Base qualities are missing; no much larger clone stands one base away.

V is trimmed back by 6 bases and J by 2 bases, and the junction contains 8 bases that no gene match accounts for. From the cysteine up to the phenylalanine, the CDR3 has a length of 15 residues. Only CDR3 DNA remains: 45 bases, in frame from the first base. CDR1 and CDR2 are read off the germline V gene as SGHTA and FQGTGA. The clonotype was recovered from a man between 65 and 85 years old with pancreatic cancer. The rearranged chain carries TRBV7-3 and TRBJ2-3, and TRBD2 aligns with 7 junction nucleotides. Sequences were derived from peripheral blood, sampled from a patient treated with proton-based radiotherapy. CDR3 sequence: CASSPTRGDTDTQYF. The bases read TGTGCCAGCAGTCCAACCCGGGGGGACACAGATACGCAGTATTTT. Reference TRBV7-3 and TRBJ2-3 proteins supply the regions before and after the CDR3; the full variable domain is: GAGVSQTPSNKVTEKGKYVELRCDPISGHTALYWYRQSLGQGPEFLIYFQGTGAADDSGLPNDRFFAVRPEGSVSTLKIQRTERGDSAVYLCASSPTRGDTDTQYFGPGTRLTVL.